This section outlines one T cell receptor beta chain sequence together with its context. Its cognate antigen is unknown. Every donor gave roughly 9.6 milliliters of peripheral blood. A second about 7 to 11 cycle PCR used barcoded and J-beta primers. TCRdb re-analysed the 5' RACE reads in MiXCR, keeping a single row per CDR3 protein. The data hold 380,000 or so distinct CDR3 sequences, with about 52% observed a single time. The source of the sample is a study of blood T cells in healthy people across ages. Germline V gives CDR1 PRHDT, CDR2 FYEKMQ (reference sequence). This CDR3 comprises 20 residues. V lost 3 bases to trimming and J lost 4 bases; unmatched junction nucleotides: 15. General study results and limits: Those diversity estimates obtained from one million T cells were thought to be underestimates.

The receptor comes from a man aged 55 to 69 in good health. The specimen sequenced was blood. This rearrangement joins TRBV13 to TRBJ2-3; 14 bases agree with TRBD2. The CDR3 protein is CASSFKRRTSGRSLPDTQYF. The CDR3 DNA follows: TGTGCCAGCAGCTTCAAACGGCGGACTAGCGGGAGGTCCCTCCCAGATACGCAGTATTTT.